The rows below give T cell receptor beta chains drawn from one sample of a study of monozygotic twins with inflammatory bowel disease. TCRdb re-analyzed the 5' RACE reads; it lists each CDR3 protein once, without DNA. Its table lists over 110,000 distinct CDR3 sequences. Sequencing used blood. These receptors all stem from a human donor with ulcerative colitis or Crohn's disease, or a healthy co-twin of an affected twin (not recorded which). Each CDR3 is given with its conserved first and last residue.

J: TRBJ2-5
V: TRBV11-2
CDR3: CASSFGSRGETQYF

J: TRBJ1-2
V: TRBV20-1
CDR3: CSARPLAKGQGVWDYGYTF

J: TRBJ2-1
V: TRBV5-1
CDR3: CASSFDRTVRDEQFF

J: TRBJ2-7
V: TRBV27
CDR3: CASIHSGGHSYEQYF

J: TRBJ2-7
V: TRBV6-5
CDR3: CASSYSPGRSYEQYF

J: TRBJ2-7
V: TRBV7-8
CDR3: CASTHPSTRAYEQYF

J: TRBJ2-7
V: TRBV20-1
CDR3: CSARAPATKQYF

J: TRBJ2-5
V: TRBV29-1
CDR3: CSVEASEETQYF

J: TRBJ2-7
V: TRBV5-4
CDR3: CASSLLETSSYEQYF

J: TRBJ2-3
V: TRBV19
CDR3: CASSMAELWSTDTQYF

J: TRBJ2-7
V: TRBV4-1
CDR3: CASSRGGQGLYEQYF

J: TRBJ2-7
V: TRBV18
CDR3: CASSPGSGDEQYF

J: TRBJ2-7
V: TRBV7-2
CDR3: CASSSIAGEFYEQYF

J: TRBJ2-5
V: TRBV6-1
CDR3: CASSNQGAPETQYF

J: TRBJ1-4
V: TRBV24-1
CDR3: CATSDPGEPNEKLFF

J: TRBJ1-2
V: TRBV4-3
CDR3: CASSQANRGGGYTF

J: TRBJ2-1
V: TRBV6-2/TRBV6-3
CDR3: CASGPYSYNEQFF

J: TRBJ2-3
V: TRBV5-4
CDR3: CASSLRLSTSTDTQYF

J: TRBJ2-7
V: TRBV12-3/TRBV12-4
CDR3: CASSLSGRGRDEQYF

J: TRBJ2-3
V: TRBV7-3
CDR3: CASSFLLAPQWTSGGLNTDTQYF

J: TRBJ2-7
V: TRBV6-2/TRBV6-3
CDR3: CASSYGTVLYEQYF

J: TRBJ2-3
V: TRBV6-5
CDR3: CASSYSTSGGRTDTQYF

J: TRBJ2-1
V: TRBV5-1
CDR3: CASSLGAVSPGKQFF

J: TRBJ2-5
V: TRBV7-8
CDR3: CASSRMGLAGSETQYF

J: TRBJ1-2
V: TRBV4-3
CDR3: CASSQVGLGGLGYTF

J: TRBJ1-1
V: TRBV4-1
CDR3: CASRGDAEAFF

J: TRBJ1-5
V: TRBV20-1
CDR3: CSASDRGRISNQPQHF

J: TRBJ1-2
V: TRBV20-1
CDR3: CSASGQKGPYGYTF

J: TRBJ2-2
V: TRBV7-6
CDR3: CASSLATLTGELFF